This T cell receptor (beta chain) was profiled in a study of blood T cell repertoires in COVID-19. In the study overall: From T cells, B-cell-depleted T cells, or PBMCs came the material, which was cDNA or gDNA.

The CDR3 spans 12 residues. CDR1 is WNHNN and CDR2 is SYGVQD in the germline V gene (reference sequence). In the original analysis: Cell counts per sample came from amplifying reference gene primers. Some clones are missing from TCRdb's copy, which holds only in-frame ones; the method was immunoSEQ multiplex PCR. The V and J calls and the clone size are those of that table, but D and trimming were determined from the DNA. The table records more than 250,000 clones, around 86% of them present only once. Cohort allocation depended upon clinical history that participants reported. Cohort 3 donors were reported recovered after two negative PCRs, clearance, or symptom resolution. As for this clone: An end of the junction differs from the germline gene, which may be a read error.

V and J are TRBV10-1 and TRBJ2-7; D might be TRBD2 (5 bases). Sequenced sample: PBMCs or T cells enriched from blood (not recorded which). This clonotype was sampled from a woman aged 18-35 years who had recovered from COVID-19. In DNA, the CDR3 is TGCGCCACCAGTGGATCAGGAGGCGAGCAGTACTTC. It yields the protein CATSGSGGEQYF.